This section outlines one TCR beta chain sequence together with its context. The V gene's germline CDR1 is MDHEN and CDR2 SYDVKM. V was shortened by 7 bases and J by 0 bases, with 12 bases between the two germline ends. CDR3 size: 15 residues. These data are taken from a study of cytomegalovirus exposure and HLA in healthy donors. Primers included in the PCR were 60 Vbeta and 13 Jbeta primers. Data came from immunoSEQ multiplex PCR; TCRdb stores just in-frame clones and leaves some out. Among around 150,000 clones listed, roughly four fifths were seen once. The source is a woman aged 40 to 49 in good health and CMV-seronegative. The gene calls are TRBV28 and TRBJ1-4; TRBD1 is a possible D gene (6 bases). Sequenced input: PBMCs. The chain's CDR3 is CASTGTPATNEKLFF. CDR3 nucleotide sequence: TGTGCCAGCACCGGGACACCGGCAACTAATGAAAAACTGTTTTTT.